The text below deals with one T cell receptor (beta chain). Its antigen remains unknown. CDR1 and CDR2 (germline): MDHEN, SYDVKM. V was trimmed by 3 bases and J by 4 bases, leaving 5 bases between them. This CDR3 spans 12 amino acids. This sample was included in a study of shared clonotypes between healthy human individuals. General study points: The study generally estimated greater richness for naive than memory subsets. Sampling was confined to blood; repertoires within tissues likely differ. Sequencing depth was expected to affect clonotype sharing among donors.

In the original processing: Junction-only immunoSEQ data arrived without quality scores, meaning filtering differed. Only in-frame clones appear in the TCRdb table, and some are missing; sequencing was by immunoSEQ multiplex PCR. V and J calls and clone size are those listed in that table; D and trimming were worked out from the DNA. The table shows around 2.5 million clones, with over 85% occurring only once. The sequenced material came from naive CD4+ T cells from PBMCs. Specified subset: CD45RA+ positively selected. The TCR was taken from a man aged 18 to 35 in good health. Some clones in this sample may be carry-over from other donors' samples. The J gene is TRBJ2-3, the V gene TRBV28; D ambiguous. The CDR3 is CASSFGADTQYF. Written as DNA, the CDR3 is TGTGCCAGCAGTTTTGGCGCAGATACGCAGTATTTT.